These 16 T cell receptor beta chains came from one sample sequenced in a study of T cell clonotyping in hematopoietic cell transplantation. Sequenced by immunoSEQ multiplex PCR; TCRdb stores in-frame clones only, minus some. Of over 5,500 clones in the sample, about 78% are singletons; the top ten hold approximately 37%. Material: peripheral blood mononuclear cells, obtained 180 days after allogeneic stem cell transplant. All receptors derive from a male patient aged 70 to 80 who had an allogeneic stem cell transplant from an unrelated donor, so T cells may come from the graft donor. Some clones in this sample may be carry-over from other donors' samples.

The chain joins TRBV19 to TRBJ2-1; D is possibly TRBD2 (5 bases). Germline assignment: CDR1 LNHDA and CDR2 SQIVND (reference sequence). The CDR3 contains 18 residues. The V end lost 0 bases, the J end lost 4 bases, and 19 bases lay between the germline ends. The CDR3 nucleotides are TGTGCCAGTAGTATAGAGAAGATCGGGATCAACGGGTACAATGAGCAGTTCTTC. Translating gives CASSIEKIGINGYNEQFF.

V usage is TRBV25-1 and J usage is TRBJ1-1; a weak D match, TRBD1 (5 bases). CDR3 length equals 11 residues. Trimming shortened V by 8 bases and J by 5 bases, and 9 bases separated the two germline ends. Germline V lookup: CDR1 MGHDK, CDR2 SYGVNS. The DNA of the CDR3 is TGTGCCAGCGGGGGGGGGACTGAAGCTTTCTTT. Encoded protein: CASGGGTEAFF.

V usage is TRBV5-1 and J usage is TRBJ1-6; D ambiguous. V was pared by 5 bases and J by 9 bases, with 12 bases between. The CDR3 covers 13 residues. The V gene's germline CDR1 is SGHRS and CDR2 YFSETQ. CDR3 residues: CASSLEESSPLHF. The DNA for the CDR3 is TGCGCCAGCAGTCTTGAAGAATCTTCACCCCTCCACTTT.

The chain is built from TRBV6-6 and TRBJ2-2; D ambiguous. This CDR3 is built from 11 residues. V shed 6 bases and J shed 6 bases, with 5 bases lying between them. Germline V lookup: CDR1 MNHNY, CDR2 SVGAGI (reference sequence). In nucleotides, the CDR3 is TGTGCCAGCAGCAAGGCCGGGGAGCTGTTTTTT. This encodes CASSKAGELFF.

The genes are TRBV7-9 and TRBJ1-2; tentatively, D is TRBD1 (5 bases). V lost 0 bases and J 4 bases, leaving 15 bases between the germline ends. CDR1 and CDR2 from the germline V gene are SEHNR and FQNEAQ (reference sequence). The CDR3 is 16 residues long. In nucleotides, the CDR3 is TGTGCCAGCAGCTTAGCGCGGCAGGGAAATATCTATGGCTACACCTTC. Amino acids: CASSLARQGNIYGYTF.

The chain recombines TRBV7-8 with TRBJ2-2; 9 bases fit TRBD2. Looked up from germline, CDR1 is SGHVS and CDR2 is FQNEAQ. J gave up 4 bases and V 5 bases, and 11 bases lay outside the gene matches. The CDR3 has 17 amino acids. The CDR3 is CASSGLSGRYRTGELFF. CDR3 in DNA: TGTGCCAGCAGCGGATTGAGCGGGAGGTATCGCACCGGGGAGCTGTTTTTT.

The chain links TRBV7-3 to TRBJ2-2; D gene ambiguous. Deletions cut 7 bases from V and 2 bases from J, with 2 bases between. CDR3 length: 11 amino acids. Germline-derived CDR1 and CDR2 are SGHTA and FQGTGA. Here the CDR3 reads CASTNTGELFF. The CDR3 DNA sequence: TGTGCCAGCACCAACACCGGGGAGCTGTTTTTT.

This chain connects TRBV6-6 to TRBJ1-5; D uncertain. CDR3 length: 13 amino acids. The V gene's germline CDR1 is MNHNY and CDR2 SVGAGI (reference sequence). Trimming pared 2 bases from V and 0 bases from J, leaving 2 bases between. CDR3 protein: CASSYLSNQPQHF. DNA for the CDR3: TGTGCCAGCAGTTACCTTAGCAATCAGCCCCAGCATTTT.

V and J are TRBV4-2 and TRBJ2-5, with no clear D. Germline V gives CDR1 LGHNA, CDR2 YNFKEQ. The CDR3 contains 14 residues. V was pared by 0 bases and J by 0 bases, with 5 bases between. Here the CDR3 reads CASSQEHYQETQYF. The CDR3 bases are TGTGCCAGCAGCCAAGAGCACTACCAAGAGACCCAGTACTTC.

This chain links TRBV6-4 with TRBJ2-2; 9 bases line up with TRBD2. The germline CDR1 and CDR2 sequences are MRHNA and SNTAGT. The CDR3 has 18 amino acids. J gave up 2 bases and V 4 bases, and 11 bases lay outside the gene matches. The CDR3 protein is CASSAPQGREGNTGELFF. The CDR3 coding sequence is TGTGCCAGCAGTGCGCCTCAGGGGCGGGAGGGAAACACCGGGGAGCTGTTTTTT.

DNA of the CDR3: TGTGCCAGCAGCTTGGCTAATGAGCAGTTCTTC. Translated: CASSLANEQFF. V and J are TRBV5-6 and TRBJ2-1; no firm D call. The CDR3 covers 11 residues. From germline, CDR1 is SGHDT and CDR2 YYEEEE. The germline V and J ends were trimmed by 0 bases and 7 bases, with 2 bases remaining between them.

The chain employs TRBV7-9 and TRBJ2-5; 7 positions agree with TRBD2. V shed 8 bases, J shed 5 bases, and the junction held 14 bases outside the gene matches. Germline CDR1 reads SEHNR; CDR2 reads FQNEAQ (reference sequence). This CDR3 is 15 amino acids long. The CDR3 here is CASQLLAGEGETQYF. The CDR3, as DNA: TGTGCCAGCCAGCTGTTGGCGGGAGAGGGTGAGACCCAGTACTTC.

The chain employs TRBV28 and TRBJ1-5; TRBD1 might be the D (5 bases). V was trimmed by 6 bases and J by 1 base, leaving 13 bases between them. CDR3 length: 15 residues. Looked up from germline, CDR1 is MDHEN and CDR2 is SYDVKM. The CDR3 coding sequence is TGTGCCAGCAGCCGGGGCCTATGGAGCAATCAGCCCCAGCATTTT. Encoded protein: CASSRGLWSNQPQHF.

This chain connects TRBV28 to TRBJ2-7, with D perhaps TRBD1 (5 bases). CDR1 is MDHEN, CDR2 SYDVKM, per germline. This CDR3 is built from 15 residues. V was trimmed by 4 bases and J by 0 bases, leaving 13 bases between them. CDR3 protein: CASSSLGQTSYEQYF. The CDR3 DNA sequence: TGTGCCAGCAGTTCCCTGGGGCAGACCTCCTACGAGCAGTACTTC.

The chain links TRBV30 to TRBJ2-7, with unresolved D. CDR3 length: 11 amino acids. The germline CDR1 and CDR2 sequences are GTSNPN and SVGIG (reference sequence). V was shortened by 1 base and J by 4 bases, with 5 bases between the two germline ends. CDR3 nucleotides: TGTGCCTGGAGTGCTGAGTACGAGCAGTACTTC. Residues: CAWSAEYEQYF.

CDR3 coding DNA: TGCAGCGTTGCAAGGAGGGAGGGCTACAATGAGCAGTTCTTC. Its translation: CSVARREGYNEQFF. J is TRBJ2-1 and V is TRBV29-1; 7 nucleotides line up with TRBD2. The germline V gene has CDR1 SQVTM and CDR2 ANQGSEA. Germline trimming cut 4 bases from V and 3 bases from J; bases unmatched to any gene: 6. The CDR3 extends over 14 amino acids.